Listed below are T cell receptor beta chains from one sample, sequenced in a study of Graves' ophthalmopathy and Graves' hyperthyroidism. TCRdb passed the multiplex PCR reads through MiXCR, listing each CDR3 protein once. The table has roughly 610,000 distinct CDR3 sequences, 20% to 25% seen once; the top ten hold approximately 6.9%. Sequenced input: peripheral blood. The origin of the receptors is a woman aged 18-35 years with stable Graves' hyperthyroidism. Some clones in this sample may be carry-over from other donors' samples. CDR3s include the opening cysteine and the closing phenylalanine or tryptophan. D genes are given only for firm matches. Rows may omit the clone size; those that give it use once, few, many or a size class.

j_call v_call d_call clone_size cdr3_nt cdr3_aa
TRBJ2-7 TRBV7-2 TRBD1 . TGTGCCAGCAGCTTAGGGGCTGGGACAGGGACCGAGCAGTACTTC CASSLGAGTGTEQYF
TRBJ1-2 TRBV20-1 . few TGCAGTGCTATACAGGGAGGCTATGGCCACACCTTC CSAIQGGYGHTF
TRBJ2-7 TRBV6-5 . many TGTGCCAGCGGTCATAGGGTAGCGCGGGAGCAGTACTTC CASGHRVAREQYF
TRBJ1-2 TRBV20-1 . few TGCAGTGCTAGAGATGGGAGGCAGCCAGGAAACTATGGCTACACCTTC CSARDGRQPGNYGYTF
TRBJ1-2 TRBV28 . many TGTGCCAGCACCCTGGGCGGGCTCGGCTATGGCTACACCTTC CASTLGGLGYGYTF
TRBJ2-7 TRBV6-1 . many TGTGCCAGCAGTCGACAGTACGAGCAGTACTTC CASSRQYEQYF
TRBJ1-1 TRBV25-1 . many TGTGCCAGCAGTGCTCAAGGGTTCTCCGAAGCTTTCTTT CASSAQGFSEAFF
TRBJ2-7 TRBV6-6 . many TGTGCCAGCAGGCGACTAGTGGACCTCTCCTACGAGCAGTACTTC CASRRLVDLSYEQYF
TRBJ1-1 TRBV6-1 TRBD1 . TGTGCCGCATCATACGGGGAGGGGGCATTGAACACTGAAGCTTTCTTT CAASYGEGALNTEAFF
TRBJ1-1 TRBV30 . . TGTGCCTGGAGGGGGTTGGCTGAAGCTTTCTTT CAWRGLAEAFF
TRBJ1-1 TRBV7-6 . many TGTGCCAGCAGCTTTGTTCGCAGTGAAGCTTTCTTT CASSFVRSEAFF
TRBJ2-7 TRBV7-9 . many TGTGCCAGCAGCTCAGAATCGCTCGAGCAGTACTTC CASSSESLEQYF
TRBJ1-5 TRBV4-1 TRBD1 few TGCGCCAGCAGCCAAGGGGGGACAGGCCCGGTAGGTCAGCCCCAGCATTTT CASSQGGTGPVGQPQHF
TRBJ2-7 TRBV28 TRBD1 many TGTGCCAGCAGTTCATTGGGGACAGGGGACGAGCAGTACTTC CASSSLGTGDEQYF
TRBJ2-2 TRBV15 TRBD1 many TGTGCCACCAGCATCCTCGGGGACAGGGGAACCGGGGAGCTGTTTTTT CATSILGDRGTGELFF
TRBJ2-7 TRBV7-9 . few TGTGCCAGCAGCTTAGAGGCCGGGGTCGAGCAGTACTTC CASSLEAGVEQYF
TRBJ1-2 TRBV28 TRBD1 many TGTGCCAGCAATCCGGGACAGGGGTCAATCTATGGCTACACCTTC CASNPGQGSIYGYTF
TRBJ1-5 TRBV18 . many TGTGCCAGCTCACCAGTCGGAATTTATAGCAATCAGCCCCAGCATTTT CASSPVGIYSNQPQHF
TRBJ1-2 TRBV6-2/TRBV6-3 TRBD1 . TGTGCCAGCAGTCATACGGACAGGGTTTATGGCTACACCTTC CASSHTDRVYGYTF
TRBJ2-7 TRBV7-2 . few TGTGCCAGCAGCTTCCGGACCGGAGCCTACGAGCAGTACTTC CASSFRTGAYEQYF
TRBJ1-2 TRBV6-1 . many TGTGCCAGCAGTCAACAGACGGCCCATGGCTACACCTTC CASSQQTAHGYTF
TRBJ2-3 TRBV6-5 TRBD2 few TGTGCCAGCACTTTTAGCGGGGCCCCAAGCACAGATACGCAGTATTTT CASTFSGAPSTDTQYF
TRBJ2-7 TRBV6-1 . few TGTGCCAGCAGGGGCGATACAGGGAGGGATAAGTACGAGCAGTACTTC CASRGDTGRDKYEQYF
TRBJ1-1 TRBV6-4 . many TGTGCCAGCAGCTATAAAAGGGACACTGAAGCTTTCTTT CASSYKRDTEAFF
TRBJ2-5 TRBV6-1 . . TGTGCCAGCATGGAGGGACAACACCCCCAAGAGACCCAGTACTTC CASMEGQHPQETQYF